This T cell receptor beta chain emerged from a study of cytomegalovirus exposure and HLA in healthy donors. Details on this clone: Its antigen is currently unknown. Germline and junction disagree at one end, which may indicate a read error.

Study findings and constraints: Common viral pathogens (according to a later analysis) appeared linked to several of the most significant clusters. Later analysis placed DRB1 highest and HLA-C lowest in TCR association rates, which differed by HLA locus. Analysis was carried out at a later point, and it linked a missense DCLRE1C variant to TCR beta V- and J-gene trimming. Specific recognition of CMV antigens was confirmed in vitro for a few chains (all CMV-associated).

The CDR3 sequence is 17 residues long. Germline assignment: CDR1 MDHEN and CDR2 SYDVKM. PCR primers comprised 60 Vbeta and 13 Jbeta primers. Produced via immunoSEQ multiplex PCR; TCRdb's table is partial and in-frame only. The sample records about 110,000 clones, 67% being singletons. The receptor comes from a man younger than 35 in good health and CMV-seropositive. Material for sequencing was PBMCs. V gene TRBV28 combines with J gene TRBJ1-1; D remains ambiguous. The CDR3 sequence is CGSSLGTSNHMNTEAFF. CDR3 DNA: TGTGGCAGCAGTTTGGGCACATCTAACCACATGAACACTGAAGCTTTCTTT.